Listed here are 26 T cell receptor beta chains from one sample, sequenced in a study of blood T cell repertoires in COVID-19. Only in-frame clones appear in the TCRdb table, and some are missing; sequencing was by immunoSEQ multiplex PCR. This sample carries about 330,000 clones, 86% of them seen once, and the ten largest clones take about 10%. The sample consisted of PBMCs or T cells enriched from blood (not recorded which). The origin of the receptors is a woman between 18 and 29 years old who had recovered from COVID-19.

The chain is built from TRBV7-9 and TRBJ1-1; D is possibly TRBD1 (5 bases). The germline gives CDR1 SEHNR, CDR2 FQNEAQ (reference sequence). Trimming removed 5 bases from V and 1 base from J, with 11 bases in between. The CDR3 sequence is 14 residues long. The CDR3 nucleotides read TGTGCCAGCAGCCGCCGTGGGGCGAACACTGAAGCTTTCTTT. It encodes CASSRRGANTEAFF.

The V and J genes are TRBV27 and TRBJ2-1, with 9 bases matching TRBD2. V shed 3 bases and J 5 bases; nucleotides not matched to a gene: 23. This CDR3 region has 21 residues. From germline, CDR1 is MNHEY and CDR2 SMNVEV (reference sequence). The CDR3 DNA follows: TGTGCCAGCAGTTTTGATCCCGGGGGGCCCCAACTAGCGGGTGCCCACAATGAGCAGTTCTTC. Its translation is CASSFDPGGPQLAGAHNEQFF.

The V and J genes are TRBV4-1 and TRBJ1-2; D is ambiguous. Germline V gives CDR1 MGHRA, CDR2 YSYEKL. With 1 base removed from V and 8 bases from J, the gap between germline ends came to 5 bases. The CDR3 has 11 amino acids. The CDR3: CASSQGGGYTF. The CDR3 nucleotides read TGCGCCAGCAGCCAAGGAGGGGGCTACACCTTC.

This chain connects TRBV30 to TRBJ1-2; 8 bases agree with TRBD1. The CDR3 covers 14 residues. Germline loops: CDR1 GTSNPN, CDR2 SVGIG (reference sequence). V lost 0 bases to trimming and J lost 8 bases; unmatched junction nucleotides: 8. The CDR3 DNA reads as TGTGCCTGGAGTGTACAGGGGGGAAGTGGAGGCTACACCTTC. Protein: CAWSVQGGSGGYTF.

The chain uses TRBV28 and TRBJ1-4; the D is unclear. With 1 base removed from V and 8 bases from J, the gap between germline ends came to 5 bases. CDR1 and CDR2 from the germline V gene are MDHEN and SYDVKM. CDR3 length: 12 residues. DNA for the CDR3: TGTGCCAGCAGTTTATTAGCCGAAAAACTGTTTTTT. Protein: CASSLLAEKLFF.

The V gene is TRBV4-1, the J gene TRBJ2-2; 7 nucleotides agree with TRBD2. Germline assignment: CDR1 MGHRA and CDR2 YSYEKL. The CDR3 length is 15 residues. The J segment lost 1 base and the V segment lost 8 bases, leaving 7 bases of the junction unmatched. CDR3 nucleotides: TGCGCCAGCGGTCGTCTAGCGGTGAACACCGGGGAGCTGTTTTTT. Its protein is CASGRLAVNTGELFF.

The CDR3 DNA reads as TGTGCCAGCAGCTTGGTTGCGGGGGCGATAACCGGGGAGCTGTTTTTT. Translating it yields CASSLVAGAITGELFF. The V call is TRBV5-4, the J call TRBJ2-2, with D perhaps matching TRBD2 (7 bases). CDR3 length: 16 residues. Germline CDR1 is SGHNT and CDR2 is YYREEE (reference sequence). Trimming pared 0 bases from V and 5 bases from J, leaving 14 bases between. The whole variable domain, remainder taken from reference TRBV5-4 and TRBJ2-2, is ETGVTQSPTHLIKTRGQQVTLRCSSQSGHNTVSWYQQALGQGPQFIFQYYREEENGRGNFPPRFSGLQFPNYSSELNVNALELDDSALYLCASSLVAGAITGELFFGEGSRLTVL.

This chain links TRBV9 with TRBJ1-6, with 10 bases fitting TRBD1. With 2 bases clipped from V and 14 bases from J, the junction kept 13 bases outside the gene matches. Germline V gene lookup returns CDR1 SGDLS and CDR2 YYNGEE. The CDR3 totals 16 residues. CDR3 nucleotides: TGTGCCAGCAGCGTGGGACAGGGGATGGGTTCGTCGACCCTCCACTTT. It translates to CASSVGQGMGSSTLHF.

The V gene is TRBV5-6, the J gene TRBJ1-1, with a possible D match to TRBD1 (5 bases). Trimming stripped 4 bases from V and 0 bases from J, with 13 bases between. Germline assignment: CDR1 SGHDT and CDR2 YYEEEE. The CDR3 spans 15 residues. The CDR3 reads CASSRRTHLNTEAFF. The CDR3 nucleotides are TGTGCCAGCAGCAGACGGACACATCTGAACACTGAAGCTTTCTTT.

The chain combines TRBV9 with TRBJ1-5; D uncertain. The germline V gene encodes CDR1 SGDLS and CDR2 YYNGEE. V shed 4 bases and J shed 4 bases, with 9 bases lying between them. This CDR3 has 13 residues. CDR3 coding DNA: TGTGCCAGCAGCCTAACCTTAAATCAGCCCCAGCATTTT. Its translation is CASSLTLNQPQHF. Using reference TRBV9 and TRBJ1-5 for the parts outside the CDR3, the full variable domain is DSGVTQTPKHLITATGQRVTLRCSPRSGDLSVYWYQQSLDQGLQFLIQYYNGEERAKGNILERFSAQQFPDLHSELNLSSLELGDSALYFCASSLTLNQPQHFGDGTRLSIL.

The chain employs TRBV5-1 and TRBJ1-1; TRBD1 aligns across 7 bases. There are 15 residues in the CDR3. The germline CDR1 and CDR2 sequences are SGHRS and YFSETQ. The V segment lost 0 bases and the J segment 12 bases; nucleotides outside the gene matches: 14. The chain's CDR3 is CASSLAGGDSLRPFF. CDR3 nucleotides: TGCGCCAGCAGCTTGGCAGGGGGAGACTCCCTTAGGCCTTTCTTT.

Worth noting for this clone: The junction differs from germline at one of its ends, possibly a read error. V gene TRBV6-7 combines with J gene TRBJ2-7, with D uncertain. Being an ORF, TRBV6-7 has a function that is uncertain. The CDR3 is 11 residues long. The CDR3 region is CASRYSYEQYF. DNA for the CDR3: TGTGCCAGCAGGTACTCCTACGAGCAGTACTTC.

V gene TRBV2 combines with J gene TRBJ2-7; TRBD2 is a possible D gene (5 bases). Trimming took 6 bases from V and 7 from J, leaving 16 bases between them. Per germline, CDR1 SNHLY and CDR2 FYNNEI. The CDR3 length is 13 residues. CDR3 in DNA: TGTGCCAGCAGGAGGGAGAAGGTTCGGGAGCAGTACTTC. Translation gives CASRREKVREQYF. Complete variable domain (other parts from reference TRBV2 and TRBJ2-7): EPEVTQTPSHQVTQMGQEVILRCVPISNHLYFYWYRQILGQKVEFLVSFYNNEISEKSEIFDDQFSVERPDGSNFTLKIRSTKLEDSAMYFCASRREKVREQYFGPGTRLTVT.

The chain joins TRBV28 to TRBJ1-5; D ambiguous. V lost 6 bases and J lost 3, with 9 bases in between. The CDR3 is 13 residues long. Germline V CDR1 and CDR2: MDHEN, SYDVKM. Here the CDR3 reads CASRLGNNQPQHF. CDR3 nucleotides: TGTGCCAGCAGACTAGGGAACAATCAGCCCCAGCATTTT. The complete variable domain, with remaining parts taken from reference TRBV28 and TRBJ1-5, reads DVKVTQSSRYLVKRTGEKVFLECVQDMDHENMFWYRQDPGLGLRLIYFSYDVKMKEKGDIPEGYSVSREKKERFSLILESASTNQTSMYLCASRLGNNQPQHFGDGTRLSIL.

This chain links TRBV19 with TRBJ2-1; TRBD2 matches 10 bases. V lost 5 bases, J lost 4 bases, and 17 bases stayed unmatched. The CDR3 consists of 19 residues. Germline loops: CDR1 LNHDA, CDR2 SQIVND (reference sequence). The CDR3 nucleotides read TGTGCCAGTAGTGACTTCGTGAGCGGGGGGGCAGTCCAGTACAATGAGCAGTTCTTC. Protein: CASSDFVSGGAVQYNEQFF.

The genes are TRBV5-5 and TRBJ1-2, with 10 bases aligning to TRBD1. Trimming at V came to 3 bases and at J to 3 bases, leaving 8 bases not matched to a gene. Looked up from germline, CDR1 is SGHKS and CDR2 is YYEKEE (reference sequence). There are 16 residues in the CDR3. In DNA, the CDR3 is TGTGCCAGCAGCTGGGGTCCCGGGACAGGGGACTATGGCTACACCTTC. Its protein product is CASSWGPGTGDYGYTF.

This chain links TRBV6-6 with TRBJ1-1; perhaps TRBD1 as D (5 bases). Trimming stripped 5 bases from V and 8 bases from J, with 36 bases between. The CDR3 loop spans 20 amino acids. Germline CDR1 reads MNHNY; CDR2 reads SVGAGI (reference sequence). For the CDR3, the DNA is TGTGCCAGCAGTCCCCCTCTCGACTGGGGCCGACAGCTAAGAAAGCAAGAAGCTTTCTTT. It is translated as CASSPPLDWGRQLRKQEAFF.

This chain uses TRBV28 with TRBJ1-2; 9 bases map to TRBD1. The junction had 7 bases not matched to a gene; V was cut back by 2 bases and J by 6 bases. Germline assignment: CDR1 MDHEN and CDR2 SYDVKM. This CDR3 is 15 amino acids long. The CDR3 loop is CASSLPLDRGNGYTF. The DNA of the CDR3 is TGTGCCAGCAGTTTACCCCTCGACAGGGGGAATGGCTACACCTTC.

The V and J genes are TRBV6-1 and TRBJ2-3, with D hard to call. This CDR3 has 14 residues. V was trimmed by 0 bases and J by 4 bases, leaving 8 bases between them. Germline values: CDR1 MNHNS, CDR2 SASEGT. This CDR3 reads CASSEARSSDTQYF. The DNA for the CDR3 is TGTGCCAGCAGTGAAGCGCGGAGCTCAGATACGCAGTATTTT.

This CDR3 reads CAWSATQRTIYF. CDR3 nucleotide sequence: TGTGCCTGGAGTGCGACCCAGCGCACCATATATTTT. The chain links TRBV30 to TRBJ1-3; D gene unclear. Germline CDR1 is GTSNPN and CDR2 is SVGIG (reference sequence). Deletions cut 1 base from V and 9 bases from J, with 10 bases between. CDR3 length: 12 amino acids.

V is TRBV27 and J is TRBJ2-7; D is unresolved. CDR3 length: 15 residues. Trimming pared 2 bases from V and 0 bases from J, leaving 11 bases between. CDR1 and CDR2 (germline): MNHEY, SMNVEV (reference sequence). The CDR3 bases are TGTGCCAGCAGTTTAGTGGGCACCTTCTCCTACGAGCAGTACTTC. Protein product: CASSLVGTFSYEQYF.

J is TRBJ2-5 and V is TRBV5-3; 7 bases are shared with TRBD1. TRBV5-3 is an ORF; its function is uncertain. The ends lost 3 bases at V and 5 bases at J; junction bases unmatched: 7. CDR3 size: 14 residues. CDR3 bases: TGTGCCAGAAGCTCGACAGGGCAAAGGGAGACCCAGTACTTC. This codes for CARSSTGQRETQYF.

The V gene is TRBV30, the J gene TRBJ1-3; tentative D call: TRBD1 (6 bases). The CDR3 runs 16 residues. The germline gives CDR1 GTSNPN, CDR2 SVGIG (reference sequence). V gave up 6 bases and J gave up 0 bases, with 18 bases separating them. CDR3 DNA sequence: TGTGCCTGTAATTGGGGGCCGGGGTTCTCTGGAAACACCATATATTTT. Protein product: CACNWGPGFSGNTIYF.

This chain uses TRBV25-1 with TRBJ1-3; the D is unclear. Germline-derived CDR1 and CDR2 are MGHDK and SYGVNS. There are 14 residues in the CDR3. V was shortened by 4 bases and J by 1 base, with 8 bases between the two germline ends. CDR3 nucleotides: TGTGCCAGCAGTGTGGAGGATTCTGGAAACACCATATATTTT. It codes for CASSVEDSGNTIYF.

The rearrangement links TRBV11-2 to TRBJ1-1; D ambiguous. V gave up 5 bases and J gave up 8 bases, with 12 bases separating them. From germline, CDR1 is SGHAT and CDR2 FQNNGV. This CDR3 contains 12 residues. The CDR3 loop is CASSLEQTEAFF. The CDR3 DNA reads as TGTGCCAGCAGCCTCGAACAAACAGAAGCTTTCTTT.

The chain recombines TRBV28 with TRBJ1-5; D not resolved. V gave up 3 bases and J gave up 0 bases, with 9 bases separating them. CDR3 length: 15 amino acids. The germline CDR1 and CDR2 sequences are MDHEN and SYDVKM. The CDR3: CASSFNSNSNQPQHF. CDR3 bases: TGTGCCAGCAGTTTTAACAGCAATAGCAATCAGCCCCAGCATTTT. The full variable domain, rest sourced from reference TRBV28 and TRBJ1-5, is DVKVTQSSRYLVKRTGEKVFLECVQDMDHENMFWYRQDPGLGLRLIYFSYDVKMKEKGDIPEGYSVSREKKERFSLILESASTNQTSMYLCASSFNSNSNQPQHFGDGTRLSIL.